These 21 T cell receptor beta chains originate from one sample sequenced in a study of CD8 T cells in ankylosing spondylitis. One entry per CDR3 protein results from TCRdb running MiXCR on the 5' RACE reads. The table has about 240,000 distinct CDR3 sequences, around 11% seen once. The source material was blood, either unsorted or a sorted T cell fraction (not recorded which). These receptor sequences come from a male donor with ankylosing spondylitis or in good health (not recorded which).

This clonotype was seen a handful of times. This chain uses TRBV7-2 with TRBJ2-3, with D perhaps TRBD1 (5 bases). Germline V gene data show CDR1 as SGHTA and CDR2 as FQGNSA. This CDR3 is built from 16 residues. V lost 5 bases and J 0 bases, leaving 15 bases between the germline ends. CDR3 bases: TGTGCCAGCAGCCCACAGGCCGATGCTAGCACAGATACGCAGTATTTT. Amino acids: CASSPQADASTDTQYF. The full variable domain, rest sourced from reference TRBV7-2 and TRBJ2-3, is GAGVSQSPSNKVTEKGKDVELRCDPISGHTALYWYRQSLGQGLEFLIYFQGNSAPDKSGLPSDRFSAERTGGSVSTLTIQRTQQEDSAVYLCASSPQADASTDTQYFGPGTRLTVL.

This clonotype was detected only a few times. The rearrangement joins TRBV29-1 to TRBJ1-1; TRBD1 aligns across 7 bases. The V gene's germline CDR1 is SQVTM and CDR2 ANQGSEA. Losses at the gene ends were 5 bases for V and 4 bases for J; bases not matched to a gene: 7. The CDR3 consists of 13 residues. The CDR3 region has the DNA TGCAGCGTTCTCTTTACAGGGGTCACTGAAGCTTTCTTT. This translates into CSVLFTGVTEAFF.

The chain recombines TRBV5-1 with TRBJ1-2; D remains unclear. The V and J ends lost 4 bases and 8 bases respectively, with 18 bases between them. This CDR3 contains 14 residues. From germline, CDR1 is SGHRS and CDR2 YFSETQ. The CDR3 DNA reads as TGCGCCAGCAGCCCCTCCGGGCCCCAGCGGGGCTACACCTTC. This sequence encodes CASSPSGPQRGYTF.

This clonotype has a count of ten or more. The genes are TRBV5-1 and TRBJ2-2; 11 bases line up with TRBD2. Germline V gives CDR1 SGHRS, CDR2 YFSETQ. The junction had 4 bases not matched to a gene; V was cut back by 4 bases and J by 2 bases. This CDR3 has 16 residues. CDR3: CASSGGLAENTGELFF. The CDR3 DNA reads as TGCGCCAGCAGCGGGGGACTAGCGGAAAACACCGGGGAGCTGTTTTTT. Together with reference TRBV5-1 and TRBJ2-2, the CDR3 gives the full variable domain: KAGVTQTPRYLIKTRGQQVTLSCSPISGHRSVSWYQQTPGQGLQFLFEYFSETQRNKGNFPGRFSGRQFSNSRSEMNVSTLELGDSALYLCASSGGLAENTGELFFGEGSRLTVL.

This clonotype was observed many times. In nucleotides, the CDR3 is TGCGCCAGCAGCTTGGTCTATCCCAGAACGAACACTGAAGCTTTCTTT. Its protein is CASSLVYPRTNTEAFF. The V and J genes are TRBV5-1 and TRBJ1-1; D uncertain. Germline values: CDR1 SGHRS, CDR2 YFSETQ. Trimming pared 0 bases from V and 1 base from J, leaving 13 bases between. The CDR3 contains 16 residues.

This clonotype appeared a few times. This chain joins TRBV20-1 and TRBJ2-2; 9 nucleotides match TRBD1. There are 19 residues in the CDR3. V dropped 5 bases and J dropped 4; count of bases not matched to a gene: 20. The germline gives CDR1 DFQATT, CDR2 SNEGSKA (reference sequence). The CDR3 coding sequence is TGCAGTGCTCAAAAGATCCGGGACAGGGTCCTTGGGAGCACCGGGGAGCTGTTTTTT. Translated: CSAQKIRDRVLGSTGELFF.

This clonotype came up a few times. The rearrangement joins TRBV5-1 to TRBJ1-1; D uncertain. The CDR3 has 15 amino acids. In germline, CDR1 is SGHRS, CDR2 YFSETQ. Deletions cut 3 bases from V and 1 base from J, with 13 bases between. CDR3 loop: CASSSLPGRNTEAFF. DNA for the CDR3: TGCGCCAGCAGCTCGCTCCCAGGACGGAACACTGAAGCTTTCTTT.

The CDR3 region has the DNA TGTGCCAGCAGCCTTAGGGGACTCTTCTACAATGAGCAGTTCTTC. It codes for CASSLRGLFYNEQFF. The chain links TRBV2 to TRBJ2-1, with a possible D match to TRBD2 (6 bases). The ends were cut back, 6 bases at V and 3 bases at J, with 15 bases in the middle. The germline V gene encodes CDR1 SNHLY and CDR2 FYNNEI. The CDR3 contains 15 residues.

This clonotype was found many times. This chain uses TRBV5-1 with TRBJ1-1; D may be TRBD1 (5 bases). There are 15 residues in the CDR3. V was shortened by 1 base and J by 0 bases, with 10 bases between the two germline ends. From germline, CDR1 is SGHRS and CDR2 YFSETQ. The CDR3 bases are TGCGCCAGCAGCTTGTTGGGGGGGATGAACACTGAAGCTTTCTTT. This sequence encodes CASSLLGGMNTEAFF.

The V and J genes are TRBV12-3 or TRBV12-4 and TRBJ1-2; D gene unclear. The V end was cut by 3 bases, the J end by 3 bases, with 14 bases between. The CDR3 runs 15 residues. The CDR3 DNA sequence: TGTGCCAGCAGTTTCGGATCTGGGGAGGACTATGGCTACACCTTC. This sequence encodes CASSFGSGEDYGYTF.

This clonotype was seen more than once but under ten times. CDR3 sequence: CASSSTGGESNQPQHF. The CDR3 DNA sequence: TGTGCCAGCAGCTCAACAGGGGGCGAGAGCAATCAGCCCCAGCATTTT. The V gene is TRBV6-1, the J gene TRBJ1-5; 9 positions match TRBD1. CDR3 length equals 16 residues. Germline V gene data show CDR1 as MNHNS and CDR2 as SASEGT. Trimming at V came to 6 bases and at J to 1 base, leaving 7 bases not matched to a gene.

The gene calls are TRBV5-1 and TRBJ2-4; tentatively, D is TRBD2 (6 bases). V was cut by 2 bases and J by 8 bases, with 14 bases left in between. Germline V gene data show CDR1 as SGHRS and CDR2 as YFSETQ. The CDR3 extends over 14 amino acids. Here the CDR3 reads CASSFGTLGDIQYF. Written as DNA, the CDR3 is TGCGCCAGCAGCTTCGGGACTCTGGGGGACATTCAGTACTTC.

This clonotype was counted ten times or more. The chain recombines TRBV6-2 or TRBV6-3 with TRBJ1-2, with D perhaps TRBD1 (5 bases). The CDR3 is 15 residues long. Trimming removed 5 bases from V and 0 bases from J, with 13 bases in between. From germline, CDR1 is MNHEY and CDR2 SVGEGT. CDR3: CASSVPRGTNYGYTF. The CDR3 bases are TGTGCCAGCAGTGTACCTCGGGGGACTAACTATGGCTACACCTTC.

This clonotype was detected many times. The genes are TRBV20-1 and TRBJ2-5; 9 bases map to TRBD1. This CDR3 spans 15 amino acids. J gave up 3 bases and V 1 base, and 6 bases lay outside the gene matches. From germline, CDR1 is DFQATT and CDR2 SNEGSKA (reference sequence). The CDR3: CSARVPRTGEETQYF. Here the CDR3 DNA reads TGCAGTGCTAGAGTTCCCAGGACAGGGGAAGAGACCCAGTACTTC.

This clonotype was counted many times. In nucleotides, the CDR3 is TGCAGTGCTACTACAGGGTACATTGGCACTGAAGCTTTCTTT. Its translation is CSATTGYIGTEAFF. The rearrangement joins TRBV20-1 to TRBJ1-1, with D perhaps matching TRBD1 (6 bases). Deletions cut 4 bases from V and 4 bases from J, with 16 bases between. Germline-derived CDR1 and CDR2 are DFQATT and SNEGSKA (reference sequence). The CDR3 totals 14 residues.

This clonotype was detected many times. J is TRBJ2-5 and V is TRBV29-1; D is tentatively TRBD1 or TRBD2 (5 bases each). Trimming removed 4 bases at V and 8 bases at J, with 14 bases between. CDR3 length: 12 residues. Germline V gives CDR1 SQVTM, CDR2 ANQGSEA. CDR3 residues: CSVVSGPGTQYF. CDR3 DNA: TGCAGCGTTGTGTCGGGGCCAGGAACCCAGTACTTC.

This clonotype was recorded at least ten times. This chain links TRBV10-3 with TRBJ1-1; 7 bases are a match to TRBD1. Germline CDR1 is ENHRY and CDR2 is SYGVKD. The CDR3 is made up of 19 amino acids. The trim removed 0 bases at V and 5 bases at J, leaving 18 bases unmatched. CDR3: CAISESSSWDRNRETEAFF. The CDR3 DNA sequence: TGTGCCATCAGTGAGTCGTCGTCCTGGGACAGAAATCGGGAAACTGAAGCTTTCTTT.

This clonotype appeared many times. This chain uses TRBV20-1 with TRBJ2-3; D uncertain. CDR1 is DFQATT, CDR2 SNEGSKA, per germline (reference sequence). The CDR3 is 13 residues long. Trimming stripped 6 bases from V and 4 bases from J, with 14 bases between. CDR3 DNA sequence: TGCAGTGCCCCACAAAGGGCCCCAGATACGCAGTATTTT. Encoded protein: CSAPQRAPDTQYF.

This clonotype has at least ten counts. CDR3 in DNA: TGTGCCACCAGCACCAGGGGTGACACTGAAGCTTTCTTT. Its protein product is CATSTRGDTEAFF. This rearrangement joins TRBV15 to TRBJ1-1; possible D gene TRBD1, 6 bases. This CDR3 has 13 residues. Between the trimmed V and J ends, which lost 4 bases and 3 bases, there was a span of 9 bases. Germline CDR1 is LNHNV and CDR2 is YYDKDF (reference sequence).

This chain links TRBV3-1 with TRBJ2-1, with 11 bases aligning to TRBD2. The CDR3 sequence is 19 residues long. V gave up 0 bases and J gave up 8 bases; unmatched junction bases: 15. Germline CDR1 LGHDT, CDR2 YNNKEL (reference sequence). Written as DNA, the CDR3 is TGTGCCAGCAGCCAAGATCTCTGGACTAGCGGGCCGGTGTTCTATGAGCAGTTCTTC. As protein: CASSQDLWTSGPVFYEQFF.

The sample holds many counts of this clonotype. The CDR3 coding sequence is TGTGCCAGCAGCTTGATGGGTGCCCGGGGCTCTGGGGCCAACGTCCTGACTTTC. Translating gives CASSLMGARGSGANVLTF. This chain joins TRBV11-1 and TRBJ2-6, with D perhaps TRBD2 (5 bases). The CDR3 spans 18 residues. V shed 3 bases and J shed 0 bases, with 15 bases lying between them. Looked up from germline, CDR1 is SGHAT and CDR2 is FQDESV (reference sequence).